This T cell receptor (beta chain) was obtained from a study of CD8 T cells in ankylosing spondylitis. TCRdb re-analysed the 5' RACE reads in MiXCR, keeping a single row per CDR3 protein. In the table there are fewer than 500,000 distinct CDR3 sequences, roughly 26% of which are singletons. Germline V gives CDR1 KGHSH, CDR2 LQKENI. CDR3 length: 15 amino acids. J gave up 2 bases and V 4 bases, and 3 bases lay outside the gene matches. Findings and caveats of the study: Disease-associated clonotypes exhibited CD8+ identity and were relatively infrequent in peripheral blood. For ankylosing spondylitis blood, a TCR beta motif of several highly homologous variants appeared characteristic.

As for this clonotype: Antigen unknown.

The chain has TRBV18 and TRBJ2-1; TRBD1 matches 9 bases. The material sequenced was blood, either unsorted or a sorted T cell fraction (not recorded which). The sequence was obtained from a male donor with ankylosing spondylitis. The CDR3 spells CASSQQGATYNEQFF. The DNA of the CDR3 is TGTGCCAGCTCACAACAGGGGGCCACCTACAATGAGCAGTTCTTC.